The source of this T cell receptor beta chain is a study of T-cell reconstitution after alpha-beta-depleted transplantation in children. This clonotype occurred a few times. It was with unique molecular identifiers that the TCRbeta library was prepared. MiXCR was run by TCRdb on the PCR reads, yielding one entry per CDR3 protein. The sample contains hundreds of thousands of distinct CDR3 sequences, approximately 9.8% of which appear only once. The CDR3 loop spans 17 amino acids. Germline values: CDR1 MNHEY, CDR2 SVGAGI. V dropped 8 bases and J dropped 4; count of bases not matched to a gene: 19. The chain has TRBV6-5 and TRBJ2-7, with 8 bases identical to TRBD1. Material: PBMCs from the stem cell graft donor, obtained from the stem cell graft. The clonotype originates from a human donor who donated a stem cell graft to a child with SCID. The CDR3 is CASHPKFPGQVRYEQYF. As DNA, the CDR3 is TGTGCCAGCCACCCGAAATTTCCGGGACAGGTTCGGTACGAGCAGTACTTC.